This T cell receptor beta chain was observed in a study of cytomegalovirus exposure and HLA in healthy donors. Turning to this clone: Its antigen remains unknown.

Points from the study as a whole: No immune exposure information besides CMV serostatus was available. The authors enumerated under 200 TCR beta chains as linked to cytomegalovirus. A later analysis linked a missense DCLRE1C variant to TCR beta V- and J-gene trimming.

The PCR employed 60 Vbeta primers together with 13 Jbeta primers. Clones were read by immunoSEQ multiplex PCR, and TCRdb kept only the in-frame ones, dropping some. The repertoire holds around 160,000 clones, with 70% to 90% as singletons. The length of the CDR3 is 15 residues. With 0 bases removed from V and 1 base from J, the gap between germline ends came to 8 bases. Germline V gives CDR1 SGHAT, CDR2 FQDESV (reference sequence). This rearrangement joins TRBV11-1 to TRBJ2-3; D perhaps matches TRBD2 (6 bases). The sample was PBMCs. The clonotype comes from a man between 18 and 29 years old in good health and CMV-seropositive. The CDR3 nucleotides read TGTGCCAGCAGCTTAGCGACGGGGGGCACAGATACGCAGTATTTT. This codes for CASSLATGGTDTQYF.